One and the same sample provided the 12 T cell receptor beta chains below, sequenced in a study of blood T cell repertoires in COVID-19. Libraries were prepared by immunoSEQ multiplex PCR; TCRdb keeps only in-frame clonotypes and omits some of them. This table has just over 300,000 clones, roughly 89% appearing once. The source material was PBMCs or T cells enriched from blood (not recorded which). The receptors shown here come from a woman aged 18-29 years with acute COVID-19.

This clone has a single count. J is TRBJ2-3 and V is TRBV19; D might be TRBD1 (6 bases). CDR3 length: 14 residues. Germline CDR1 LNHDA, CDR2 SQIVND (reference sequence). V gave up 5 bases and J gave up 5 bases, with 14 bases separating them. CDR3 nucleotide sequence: TGTGCCAGTAGTCCCAGGGGTCACGGAGATACGCAGTATTTT. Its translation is CASSPRGHGDTQYF.

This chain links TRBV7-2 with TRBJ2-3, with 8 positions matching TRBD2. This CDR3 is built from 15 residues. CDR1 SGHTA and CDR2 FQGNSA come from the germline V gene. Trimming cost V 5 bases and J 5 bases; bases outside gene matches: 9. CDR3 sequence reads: CASSPGLAGGDTQYF. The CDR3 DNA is TGTGCCAGCAGCCCAGGACTAGCAGGAGGAGATACGCAGTATTTT. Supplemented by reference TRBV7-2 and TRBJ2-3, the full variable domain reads GAGVSQSPSNKVTEKGKDVELRCDPISGHTALYWYRQSLGQGLEFLIYFQGNSAPDKSGLPSDRFSAERTGGSVSTLTIQRTQQEDSAVYLCASSPGLAGGDTQYFGPGTRLTVL.

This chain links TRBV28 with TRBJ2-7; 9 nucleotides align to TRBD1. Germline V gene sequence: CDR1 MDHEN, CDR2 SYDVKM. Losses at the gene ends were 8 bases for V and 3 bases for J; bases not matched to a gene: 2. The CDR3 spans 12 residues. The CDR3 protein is CASGTGYYEQYF. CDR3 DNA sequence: TGTGCCAGCGGGACAGGGTACTACGAGCAGTACTTC.

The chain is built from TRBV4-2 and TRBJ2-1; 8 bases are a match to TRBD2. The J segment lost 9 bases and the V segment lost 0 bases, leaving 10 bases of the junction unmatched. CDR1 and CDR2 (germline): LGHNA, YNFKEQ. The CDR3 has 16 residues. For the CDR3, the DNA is TGTGCCAGCAGCCAAGATGTGGGACTAGTCATGGGTGAGCAGTTCTTC. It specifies CASSQDVGLVMGEQFF.

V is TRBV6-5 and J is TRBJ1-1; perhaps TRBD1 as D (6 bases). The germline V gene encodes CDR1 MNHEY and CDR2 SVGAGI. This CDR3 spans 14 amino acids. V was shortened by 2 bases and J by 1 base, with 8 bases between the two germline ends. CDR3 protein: CASSYQGSNTEAFF. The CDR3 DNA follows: TGTGCCAGCAGTTACCAGGGGTCGAACACTGAAGCTTTCTTT.

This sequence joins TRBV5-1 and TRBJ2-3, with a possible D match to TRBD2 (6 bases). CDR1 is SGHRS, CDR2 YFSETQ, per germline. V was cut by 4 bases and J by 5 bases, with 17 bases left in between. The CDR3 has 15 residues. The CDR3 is CASSATPGLLDTQYF. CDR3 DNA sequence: TGCGCCAGCAGCGCGACGCCGGGACTGCTAGATACGCAGTATTTT.

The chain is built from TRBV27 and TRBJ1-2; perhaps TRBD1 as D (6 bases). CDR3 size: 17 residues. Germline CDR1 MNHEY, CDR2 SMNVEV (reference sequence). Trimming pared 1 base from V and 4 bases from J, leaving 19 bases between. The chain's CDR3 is CASSLYMESGVFYGYTF. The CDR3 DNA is TGTGCCAGCAGTTTATACATGGAGTCAGGGGTTTTCTATGGCTACACCTTC.

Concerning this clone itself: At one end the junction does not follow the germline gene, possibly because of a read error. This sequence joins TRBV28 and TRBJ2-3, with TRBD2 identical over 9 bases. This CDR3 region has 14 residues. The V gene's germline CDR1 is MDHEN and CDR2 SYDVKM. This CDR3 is CASSSPPETSGPAF. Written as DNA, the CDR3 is TGTGCCAGCAGTTCCCCTCCCGAGACTAGCGGACCGGCTTTT. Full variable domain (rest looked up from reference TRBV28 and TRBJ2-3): DVKVTQSSRYLVKRTGEKVFLECVQDMDHENMFWYRQDPGLGLRLIYFSYDVKMKEKGDIPEGYSVSREKKERFSLILESASTNQTSMYLCASSSPPETSGPAFGPGTRLTVL.

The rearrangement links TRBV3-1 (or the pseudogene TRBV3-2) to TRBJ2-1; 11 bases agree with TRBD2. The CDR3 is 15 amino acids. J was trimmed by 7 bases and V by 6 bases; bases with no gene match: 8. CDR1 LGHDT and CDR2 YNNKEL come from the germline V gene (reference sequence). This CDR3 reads CASRSSSGRMNEQFF. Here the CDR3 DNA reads TGTGCCAGCAGGTCCTCTAGCGGGAGGATGAATGAGCAGTTCTTC.

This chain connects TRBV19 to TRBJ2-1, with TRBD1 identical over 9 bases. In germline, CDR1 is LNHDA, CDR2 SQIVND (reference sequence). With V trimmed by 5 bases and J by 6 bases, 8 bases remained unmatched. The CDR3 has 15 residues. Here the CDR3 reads CASSSGTGWSNEQFF. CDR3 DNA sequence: TGTGCCAGTAGTTCCGGGACAGGGTGGTCCAATGAGCAGTTCTTC.

CDR3 coding DNA: TGCGCCAGCAGCTTTTTACTAGCGGGAGTCACCGGGGAGCTGTTTTTT. It translates to CASSFLLAGVTGELFF. The chain links TRBV5-1 to TRBJ2-2, with 11 bases that match TRBD2. Per the germline V gene, CDR1 is SGHRS and CDR2 is YFSETQ. This CDR3 has 16 amino acids. The V and J ends lost 2 bases and 4 bases, in that order; junction bases with no gene match: 4.

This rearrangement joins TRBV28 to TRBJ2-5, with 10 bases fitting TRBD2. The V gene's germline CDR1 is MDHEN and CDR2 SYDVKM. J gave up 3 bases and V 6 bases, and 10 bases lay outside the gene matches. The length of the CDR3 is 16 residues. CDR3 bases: TGTGCCAGCAGCCATGGACCGGGACTAGCGAAAGAGACCCAGTACTTC. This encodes CASSHGPGLAKETQYF.